This T cell receptor (beta chain) was captured by sequencing in a study of Graves' ophthalmopathy and Graves' hyperthyroidism. Study-level results: Blood repertoires reportedly contained most expanded thyroid clonotypes above 0.001 frequency.

Scientists amplified the TCR beta CDR3 regions from RNA transcripts. The workflow started with a first-round RT-PCR run with HTBI primers and then moved on to a second-round multiplex PCR. MiXCR, run by TCRdb on the multiplex PCR reads, gives a single entry per CDR3 protein. The table records over a million distinct CDR3 sequences, roughly 35% of them present only once. The CDR3 spans 16 residues. V lost 7 bases to trimming and J lost 5 bases; unmatched junction nucleotides: 13. CDR1 is LNHDA and CDR2 is SQIVND in the germline V gene (reference sequence). This clonotype was recorded at least ten times. The antigen is not known. Each diagnosis was determined on the basis of clinical symptoms, serum thyroxine, TRAb, thyroid ultrasound and orbital computed tomography.

Sequenced: peripheral blood or thyroid tissue (not recorded which). This rearrangement joins TRBV19 to TRBJ2-5, with 10 nucleotides matching TRBD2. The TCR was taken from an adult man with Graves' hyperthyroidism. The CDR3 DNA sequence: TGTGCCAGTACCAAAAGGTCTAGCGGGAGTGGCGAGACCCAGTACTTC. It yields the protein CASTKRSSGSGETQYF.